The source of this T cell receptor beta chain is a study of T-cell memory formation after mild COVID-19 (dated by TCRdb to the early 2020s). Turning to the overall study: TCR sequence clusters from the two donors were found to be largely donor specific. In two donors, T-cell clones that expanded and contracted after mild COVID-19 were followed by sequencing TCRalpha and TCRbeta repertoires longitudinally. The cohort comprised two young, previously healthy adult volunteers, one female and one male.

Ficoll-Paque density gradient centrifugation was used to isolate PBMCs. V has 5 bases trimmed and J has 5 bases trimmed; junction bases matching no gene number 10. The germline V gene (reference sequence) sets CDR1 to SEHNR and CDR2 to FQNEAQ. The CDR3 measures 16 amino acids from cysteine to phenylalanine. The only DNA kept is the CDR3, 48 bases in frame from the first base. Concerning this clonotype itself: This receptor's antigen is unknown. Per-nucleotide qualities are absent, and no much larger clonotype sits a single base away.

The full study reports these points: Clones contracting from day 15 to 85 had balanced CD4/CD8 phenotypes, while a second wave expanding from day 15 to 37 was biased towards CD4+. SARS-CoV-2 specificity was not confirmed for the second-wave clones peaking on day 37. Only two mild cases were covered by the study, and larger cohorts that include severe cases with pre-infection samples were considered necessary. The detection of some responding clones in pre-infection memory suggests that pre-existing cross-reactive memory T cells joined the SARS-CoV-2 response. Contracting CD4+ clones were located mainly in the CM and EM memory subsets, whereas CD8+ clones were found to be enriched in EMRA.

The run used an Illumina NovaSeq 6000. cDNA libraries for TCRalpha and TCRbeta were prepared by 5'RACE using constant-segment primers, with sample barcodes and unique molecular identifiers added. RNA was extracted from every sample with Trizol reagent. The libraries were amplified in two PCR steps, and the second step added a second sample barcode and Illumina TruSeq adapters. The libraries were sequenced on an Illumina NovaSeq using 2 x 150 bp paired-end reads. In the source study's methods: With migec v1.2.7, reads were demultiplexed and then collapsed into UMI-guided consensus sequences. Using mixcr v2.1.11, UMI consensuses were aligned to TRA and TRB V and J templates and then assembled into clonotypes. A clonotype was counted as expanded or contracted only if both edgeR and NoisET called the change significant, with noise models trained on biological replicates. edgeR calls used a false discovery rate-adjusted p below 0.01 and a log2 fold-change threshold of 1. As an exploratory analysis of dynamics, max-normalized trajectories of the 1000 most abundant clonotypes were examined by PCA with hierarchical clustering. Each responding clone was given a CD4 or CD8 phenotype based on the CD4+ and CD8+ repertoires, which had been sequenced separately. TCRdb applied fastp at Q25 and MiXCR to the public reads, then kept only in-frame beta chains. Entries are consolidated by CDR3 protein sequence, retaining the most common genes and DNA. The V and J calls, along with clone size, are taken from TCRdb and not from the paper's own processing. The sample profile shows roughly 610,000 distinct CDR3 sequences; approximately 15% of them were found once. Approximately 8.1% of the sample rests with the top ten.

The TCR sequence derives from an adult woman who had mild COVID-19 (a few samples of this study predate the infection). The sample titles of this study are shuffled in the database, so cell type and time point are left out; the donor was told from shared clones. This receptor chain uses TRBV7-9 and TRBJ2-3, with 10 bases matching TRBD2. The sequencing sample was made of PBMCs or a T cell subset sorted from them (not recorded which). CDR3 reads: CASSPSGSFLLDTQYF. The nucleotides are TGTGCCAGCAGCCCTAGCGGGAGTTTCTTACTAGATACGCAGTATTTT.